Below are 9 T cell receptor beta chains sequenced from a single sample in a study of blood T cell repertoires in COVID-19. Data came from immunoSEQ multiplex PCR; TCRdb stores just in-frame clones and leaves some out. The sample yields 37,000 or so clones, roughly 90% seen once. Specimen: peripheral blood. These receptors were taken from a man between 60 and 75 years old with active COVID-19.

The rearrangement uses TRBV19 and TRBJ1-1; no definite D call. V lost 7 bases and J lost 3, with 6 bases in between. Germline loops: CDR1 LNHDA, CDR2 SQIVND (reference sequence). The CDR3 contains 11 residues. CDR3 loop: CASMPDTEAFF. CDR3 nucleotide sequence: TGTGCCAGTATGCCAGACACTGAAGCTTTCTTT. The variable domain in full, with the rest retrieved from reference TRBV19 and TRBJ1-1, is DGGITQSPKYLFRKEGQNVTLSCEQNLNHDAMYWYRQDPGQGLRLIYYSQIVNDFQKGDIAEGYSVSREKKESFPLTVTSAQKNPTAFYLCASMPDTEAFFGQGTRLTVV.

The chain has TRBV11-2 and TRBJ1-2; tentatively, D is TRBD1 (6 bases). There are 15 residues in the CDR3. Trimming shortened V by 5 bases and J by 7 bases, and 20 bases separated the two germline ends. Germline CDR1 and CDR2: SGHAT and FQNNGV. This chain's CDR3 is CASSPRPGELGGYTF. CDR3 nucleotide sequence: TGTGCCAGCAGCCCCCGGCCAGGGGAGTTAGGTGGCTACACCTTC.

The chain has TRBV28 and TRBJ1-5, with D possibly matching TRBD1 (6 bases). CDR3 length equals 14 residues. Germline V gene lookup returns CDR1 MDHEN and CDR2 SYDVKM. V gave up 5 bases and J gave up 8 bases, with 16 bases separating them. CDR3 sequence reads: CASSLGQSLEPQHF. CDR3 DNA: TGTGCCAGCAGTCTCGGACAGTCCCTTGAGCCCCAGCATTTT.

The chain joins TRBV3-1 (or the pseudogene TRBV3-2) to TRBJ1-1; D ambiguous. This CDR3 contains 15 residues. CDR1 LGHDT and CDR2 YNNKEL come from the germline V gene (reference sequence). With 0 bases removed from V and 0 bases from J, the gap between germline ends came to 8 bases. The chain's CDR3 is CASSQERLMNTEAFF. DNA of the CDR3: TGTGCCAGCAGCCAAGAGCGCCTTATGAACACTGAAGCTTTCTTT.

The chain combines TRBV28 with TRBJ1-5, with 8 nucleotides matching TRBD1. Trimming at V came to 4 bases and at J to 7 bases, leaving 12 bases not matched to a gene. Looked up from germline, CDR1 is MDHEN and CDR2 is SYDVKM. This CDR3 contains 16 residues. The CDR3 sequence: CASSSRTGLFGQPQHF. The CDR3 coding sequence is TGTGCCAGCAGTTCCCGGACAGGGCTTTTCGGGCAGCCCCAGCATTTT.

This chain links TRBV5-1 with TRBJ2-6, with 8 positions matching TRBD1. Per the germline V gene, CDR1 is SGHRS and CDR2 is YFSETQ. The CDR3 extends over 17 amino acids. With 0 bases clipped from V and 2 bases from J, the junction kept 4 bases outside the gene matches. CDR3 amino acids: CASSLVAGGAGANVLTF. For the CDR3, the DNA is TGCGCCAGCAGCTTGGTGGCAGGGGGCGCTGGGGCCAACGTCCTGACTTTC.

As for this clone: Compared with germline, one end of the junction differs, possibly owing to a read error. V and J are TRBV13 and TRBJ1-3; unclear D gene. This CDR3 spans 14 amino acids. Germline CDR1 and CDR2: PRHDT and FYEKMQ (reference sequence). CDR3 sequence: CASNLALRGNTIYF. The CDR3 nucleotides read TGTGCCAGCAACTTAGCCCTCAGAGGAAACACCATATATTTT.

The chain employs TRBV18 and TRBJ2-1; 8 bases agree with TRBD2. Germline lookup yields CDR1 KGHSH and CDR2 LQKENI. The CDR3 has 14 amino acids. V trimming: 4 bases; J trimming: 5 bases; junction bases outside the gene matches: 4. CDR3 residues: CASSRREGDNEQFF. The CDR3 bases are TGTGCCAGCTCACGTCGGGAGGGGGACAATGAGCAGTTCTTC. Filled out from reference TRBV18 and TRBJ2-1, the complete variable domain reads NAGVMQNPRHLVRRRGQEARLRCSPMKGHSHVYWYRQLPEEGLKFMVYLQKENIIDESGMPKERFSAEFPKEGPSILRIQQVVRGDSAAYFCASSRREGDNEQFFGPGTRLTVL.

The rearrangement links TRBV6-6 to TRBJ1-1, with 9 bases fitting TRBD1. This CDR3 contains 18 residues. The trim removed 5 bases at V and 4 bases at J, leaving 17 bases unmatched. Per germline, CDR1 MNHNY and CDR2 SVGAGI (reference sequence). The DNA of the CDR3 is TGTGCCAGCAGTCTTCCTTCCGGGACAGGGATCGCAGGCACTGAAGCTTTCTTT. This codes for CASSLPSGTGIAGTEAFF.